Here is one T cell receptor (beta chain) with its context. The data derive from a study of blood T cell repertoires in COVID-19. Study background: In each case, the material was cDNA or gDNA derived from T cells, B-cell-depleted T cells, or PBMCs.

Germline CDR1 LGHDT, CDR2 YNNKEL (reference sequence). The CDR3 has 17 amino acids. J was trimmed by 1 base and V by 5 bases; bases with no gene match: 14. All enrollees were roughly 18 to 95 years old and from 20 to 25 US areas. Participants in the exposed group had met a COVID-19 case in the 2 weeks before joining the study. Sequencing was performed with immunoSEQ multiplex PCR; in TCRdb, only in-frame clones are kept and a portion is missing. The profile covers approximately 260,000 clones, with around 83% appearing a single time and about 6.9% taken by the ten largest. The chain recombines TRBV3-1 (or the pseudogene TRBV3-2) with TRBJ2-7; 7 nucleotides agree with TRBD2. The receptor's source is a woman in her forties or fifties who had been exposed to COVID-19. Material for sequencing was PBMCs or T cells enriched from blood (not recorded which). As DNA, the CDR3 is TGTGCCAGCAGCGCAAACCCCGGGACTACCGCGTCCTACGAGCAGTACTTC. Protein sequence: CASSANPGTTASYEQYF.